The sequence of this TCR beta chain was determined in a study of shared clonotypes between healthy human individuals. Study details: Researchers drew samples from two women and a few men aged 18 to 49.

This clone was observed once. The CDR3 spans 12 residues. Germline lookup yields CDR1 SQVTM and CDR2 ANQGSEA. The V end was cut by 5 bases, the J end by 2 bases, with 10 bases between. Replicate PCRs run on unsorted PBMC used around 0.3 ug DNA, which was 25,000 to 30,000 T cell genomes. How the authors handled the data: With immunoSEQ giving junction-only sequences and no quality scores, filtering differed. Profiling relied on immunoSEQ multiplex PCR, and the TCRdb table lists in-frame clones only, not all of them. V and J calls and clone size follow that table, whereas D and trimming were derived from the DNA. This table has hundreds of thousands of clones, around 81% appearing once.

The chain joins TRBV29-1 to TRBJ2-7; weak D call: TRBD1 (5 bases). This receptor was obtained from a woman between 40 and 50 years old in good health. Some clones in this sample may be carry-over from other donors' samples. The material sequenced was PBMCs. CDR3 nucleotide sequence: TGCAGCGTTAAGACAGACACCTACGAGCAGTACTTC. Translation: CSVKTDTYEQYF.